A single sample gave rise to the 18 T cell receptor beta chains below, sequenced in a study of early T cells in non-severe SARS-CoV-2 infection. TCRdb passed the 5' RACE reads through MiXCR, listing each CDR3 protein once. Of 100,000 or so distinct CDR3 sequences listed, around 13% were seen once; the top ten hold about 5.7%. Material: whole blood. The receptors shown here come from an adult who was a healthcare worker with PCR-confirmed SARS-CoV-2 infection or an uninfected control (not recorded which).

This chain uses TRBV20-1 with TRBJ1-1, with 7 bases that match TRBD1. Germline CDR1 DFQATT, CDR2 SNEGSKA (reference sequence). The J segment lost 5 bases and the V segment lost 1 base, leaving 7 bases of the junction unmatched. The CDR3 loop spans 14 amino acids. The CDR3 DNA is TGCAGTGCTAGAGGGGAGAGGGGGCTTACTGAAGCTTTCTTT. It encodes CSARGERGLTEAFF.

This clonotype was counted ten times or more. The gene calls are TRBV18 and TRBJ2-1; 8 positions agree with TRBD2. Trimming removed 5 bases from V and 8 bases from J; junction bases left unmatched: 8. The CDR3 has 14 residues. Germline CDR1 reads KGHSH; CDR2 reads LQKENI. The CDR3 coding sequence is TGTGCCAGCTCAGATTCTAGCGGGTATGATGAGCAGTTCTTC. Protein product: CASSDSSGYDEQFF.

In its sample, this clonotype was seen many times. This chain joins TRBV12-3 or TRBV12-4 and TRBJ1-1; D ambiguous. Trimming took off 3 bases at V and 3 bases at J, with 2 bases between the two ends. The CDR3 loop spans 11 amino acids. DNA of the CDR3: TGTGCCAGCAGTTTGGACACTGAAGCTTTCTTT. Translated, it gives CASSLDTEAFF.

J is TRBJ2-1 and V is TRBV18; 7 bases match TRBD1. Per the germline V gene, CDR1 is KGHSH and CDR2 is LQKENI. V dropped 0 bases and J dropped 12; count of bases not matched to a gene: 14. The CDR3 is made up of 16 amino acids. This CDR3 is CASSPPTGQKVIWQFF. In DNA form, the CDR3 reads TGTGCCAGCTCACCACCCACGGGACAGAAAGTTATCTGGCAGTTCTTC.

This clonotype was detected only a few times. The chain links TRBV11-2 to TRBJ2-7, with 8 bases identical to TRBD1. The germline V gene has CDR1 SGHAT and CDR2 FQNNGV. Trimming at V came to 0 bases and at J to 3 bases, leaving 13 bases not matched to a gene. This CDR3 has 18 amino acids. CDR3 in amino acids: CASSLESGQAALGYEQYF. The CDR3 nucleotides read TGTGCCAGCAGCTTAGAATCGGGACAGGCGGCATTGGGCTACGAGCAGTACTTC.

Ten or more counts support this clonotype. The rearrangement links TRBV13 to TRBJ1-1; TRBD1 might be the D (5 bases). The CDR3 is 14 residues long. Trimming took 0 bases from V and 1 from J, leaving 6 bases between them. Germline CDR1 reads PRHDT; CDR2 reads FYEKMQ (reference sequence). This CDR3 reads CASSLGRGNTEAFF. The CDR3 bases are TGTGCCAGCAGCTTAGGGAGGGGGAACACTGAAGCTTTCTTT.

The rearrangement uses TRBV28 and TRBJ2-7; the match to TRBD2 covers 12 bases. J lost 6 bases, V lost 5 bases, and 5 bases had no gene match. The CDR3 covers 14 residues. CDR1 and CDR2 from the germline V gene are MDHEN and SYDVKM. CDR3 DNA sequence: TGTGCCAGCAGTAGACTAGCGGGAGTTGTCGAGCAGTACTTC. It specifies CASSRLAGVVEQYF.

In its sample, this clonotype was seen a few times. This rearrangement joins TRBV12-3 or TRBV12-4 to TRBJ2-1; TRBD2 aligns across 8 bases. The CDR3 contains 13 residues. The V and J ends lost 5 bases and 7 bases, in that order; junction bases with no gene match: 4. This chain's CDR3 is CASSPGGGNEQFF. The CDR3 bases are TGTGCCAGCAGTCCCGGGGGGGGGAATGAGCAGTTCTTC.

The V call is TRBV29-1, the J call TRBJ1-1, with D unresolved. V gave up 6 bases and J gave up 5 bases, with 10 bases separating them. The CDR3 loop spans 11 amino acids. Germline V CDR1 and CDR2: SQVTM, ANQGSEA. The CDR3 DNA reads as TGCAGCGTCCTCCGGCGGACTGAAGCTTTCTTT. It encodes CSVLRRTEAFF.

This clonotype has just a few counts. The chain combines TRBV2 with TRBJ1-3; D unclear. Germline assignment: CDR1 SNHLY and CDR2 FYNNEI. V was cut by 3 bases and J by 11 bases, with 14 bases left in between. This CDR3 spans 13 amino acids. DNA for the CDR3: TGTGCCAGCAGTGAGGCTTACGAGGGCCCCATATATTTT. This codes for CASSEAYEGPIYF.

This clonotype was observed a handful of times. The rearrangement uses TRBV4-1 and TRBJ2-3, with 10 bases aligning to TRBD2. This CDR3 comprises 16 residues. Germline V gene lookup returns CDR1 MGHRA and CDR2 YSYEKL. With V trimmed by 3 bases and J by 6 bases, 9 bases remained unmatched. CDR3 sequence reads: CASSQAFPGLADTQYF. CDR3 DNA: TGCGCCAGCAGCCAGGCTTTTCCGGGACTAGCGGATACGCAGTATTTT.

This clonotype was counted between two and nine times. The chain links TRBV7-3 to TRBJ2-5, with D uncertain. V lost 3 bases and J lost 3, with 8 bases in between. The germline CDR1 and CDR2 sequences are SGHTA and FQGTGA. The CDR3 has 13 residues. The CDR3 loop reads CASSLSAKETQYF. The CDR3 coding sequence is TGTGCCAGCAGCTTGTCGGCTAAAGAGACCCAGTACTTC.

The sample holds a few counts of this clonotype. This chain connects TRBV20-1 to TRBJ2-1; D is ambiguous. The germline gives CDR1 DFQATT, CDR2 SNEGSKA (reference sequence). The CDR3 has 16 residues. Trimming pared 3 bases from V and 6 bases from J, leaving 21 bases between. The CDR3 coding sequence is TGCAGTGCTAGCTTCCCGACGAACAACCTCATCAATGAGCAGTTCTTC. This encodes CSASFPTNNLINEQFF.

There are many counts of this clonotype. This chain's CDR3 is CASRFLSGNEQFF. The CDR3 DNA sequence: TGTGCCAGTAGGTTTCTTAGCGGGAATGAGCAGTTCTTC. This sequence joins TRBV19 and TRBJ2-1; 7 bases line up with TRBD2. Germline CDR1 is LNHDA and CDR2 is SQIVND (reference sequence). V was pared by 6 bases and J by 7 bases, with 6 bases of the junction left unmatched. CDR3 length equals 13 residues.

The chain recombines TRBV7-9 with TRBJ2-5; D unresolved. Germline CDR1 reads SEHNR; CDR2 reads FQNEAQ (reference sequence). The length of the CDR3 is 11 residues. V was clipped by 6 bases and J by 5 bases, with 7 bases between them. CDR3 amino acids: CASRMGETQYF. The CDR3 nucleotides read TGTGCCAGCAGGATGGGTGAGACCCAGTACTTC. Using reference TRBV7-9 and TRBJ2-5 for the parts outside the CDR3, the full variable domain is DTGVSQNPRHKITKRGQNVTFRCDPISEHNRLYWYRQTLGQGPEFLTYFQNEAQLEKSRLLSDRFSAERPKGSFSTLEIQRTEQGDSAMYLCASRMGETQYFGPGTRLLVL.

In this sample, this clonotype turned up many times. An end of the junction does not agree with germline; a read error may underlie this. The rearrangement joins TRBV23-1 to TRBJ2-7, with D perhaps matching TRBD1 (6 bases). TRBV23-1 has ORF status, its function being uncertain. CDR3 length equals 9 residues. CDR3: CATPMRGNF. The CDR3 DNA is TGCGCCACCCCCATGAGGGGGAACTTC.

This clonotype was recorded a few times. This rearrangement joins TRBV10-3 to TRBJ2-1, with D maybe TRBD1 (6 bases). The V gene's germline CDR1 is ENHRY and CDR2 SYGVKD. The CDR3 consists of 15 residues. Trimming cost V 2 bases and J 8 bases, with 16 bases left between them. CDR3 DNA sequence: TGTGCCATCAGTGAGGGGACAAAGTATCTCGATGAGCAGTTCTTC. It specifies CAISEGTKYLDEQFF.

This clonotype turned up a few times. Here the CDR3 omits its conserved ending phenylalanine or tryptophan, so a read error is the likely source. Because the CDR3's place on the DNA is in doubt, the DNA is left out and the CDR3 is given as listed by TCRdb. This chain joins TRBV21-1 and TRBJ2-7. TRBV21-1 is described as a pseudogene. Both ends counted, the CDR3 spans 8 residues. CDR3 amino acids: CASSPRPS.